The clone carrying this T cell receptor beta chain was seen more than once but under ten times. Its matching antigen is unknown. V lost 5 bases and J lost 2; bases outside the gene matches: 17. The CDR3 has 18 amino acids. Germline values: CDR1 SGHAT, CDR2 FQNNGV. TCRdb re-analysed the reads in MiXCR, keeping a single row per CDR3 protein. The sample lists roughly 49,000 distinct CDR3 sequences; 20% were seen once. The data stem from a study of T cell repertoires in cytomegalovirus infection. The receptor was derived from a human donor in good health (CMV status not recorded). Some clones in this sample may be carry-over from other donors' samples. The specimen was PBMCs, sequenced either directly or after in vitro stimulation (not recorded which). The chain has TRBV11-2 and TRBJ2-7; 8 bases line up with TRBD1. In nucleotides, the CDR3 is TGTGCCAGCAGCCCCCGCTCGGACAGGGTGGCCAAACCCTACGAGCAGTACTTC. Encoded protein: CASSPRSDRVAKPYEQYF.